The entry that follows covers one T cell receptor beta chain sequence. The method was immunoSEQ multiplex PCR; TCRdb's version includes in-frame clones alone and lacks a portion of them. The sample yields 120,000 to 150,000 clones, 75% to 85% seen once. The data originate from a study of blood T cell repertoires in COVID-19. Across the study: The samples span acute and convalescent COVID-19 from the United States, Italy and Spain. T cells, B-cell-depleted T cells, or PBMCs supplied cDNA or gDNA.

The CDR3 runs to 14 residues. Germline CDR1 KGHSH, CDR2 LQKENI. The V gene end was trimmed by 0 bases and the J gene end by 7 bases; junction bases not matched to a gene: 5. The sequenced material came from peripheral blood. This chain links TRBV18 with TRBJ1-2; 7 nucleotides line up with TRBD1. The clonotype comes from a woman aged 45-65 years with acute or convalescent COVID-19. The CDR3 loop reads CASSPPQGVGGYTF. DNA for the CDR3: TGTGCCAGCTCACCACCGCAGGGGGTTGGTGGCTACACCTTC.